This TCR beta chain derives from a study of T-cell memory formation after mild COVID-19. The CDR3 totals 16 residues. Germline V lookup: CDR1 ENHRY, CDR2 SYGVKD. V shed 8 bases and J 0 bases; nucleotides not matched to a gene: 11. General study results and limits: Contracting clones from day 15 to 85 showed balanced CD4/CD8; later expanders favored CD4+. Memory sampled before infection contained some responding clones, suggesting cross-reactive memory joined.

This clonotype showed up many times. Its target is unknown. TCRdb redid the calling of the 5' RACE reads with MiXCR, one entry per CDR3 protein. Counted here are about 360,000 distinct CDR3 sequences, approximately 15% occurring once; the ten biggest clones make up roughly 22%. The sample comprised PBMCs or a T cell subset sorted from them (not recorded which). The receptor's source is a man in his late teens or twenties who had mild COVID-19 (a few samples of this study predate the infection). Cell type and time point are not known. The rearrangement links TRBV10-3 to TRBJ2-3; TRBD2 agrees at 7 bases. CDR3 nucleotides: TGTGCCATCTCCCCGGCGGGGGTCAGAAGCACAGATACGCAGTATTTT. This gives the protein CAISPAGVRSTDTQYF.